This T cell receptor beta chain was sequenced for a study of blood T cell repertoires in COVID-19. Data came from immunoSEQ multiplex PCR; TCRdb stores just in-frame clones and leaves some out. The sample records a few hundred thousand clones, about 85% being singletons. The sequencing sample was made of peripheral blood. The sequence derives from a young woman with acute or convalescent COVID-19.

This CDR3 reads CASSPTGIGEKLFF. The CDR3 DNA reads TGTGCCAGCAGTCCTACAGGGATCGGTGAAAAACTGTTTTTT. The chain uses TRBV27 and TRBJ1-4; D is perhaps TRBD1 (6 bases). The CDR3 sequence is 14 residues long. Trimming stripped 5 bases from V and 7 bases from J, with 14 bases between. Germline assignment: CDR1 MNHEY and CDR2 SMNVEV (reference sequence).